These 30 T cell receptor beta chains came from one sample sequenced in a study of T-cell memory formation after mild COVID-19. Using its own MiXCR run on the 5' RACE reads, TCRdb lists one record per CDR3 protein. The sample comprises 300,000 to 400,000 distinct CDR3 sequences, roughly 15% of which are singletons, and under 25% rests with the top ten. The sample comprised PBMCs or a T cell subset sorted from them (not recorded which). All receptors come from a man between 18 and 29 years old who had mild COVID-19 (a few samples of this study predate the infection). Cell type and time point are not known.

This clonotype came up a few times. The chain links TRBV10-3 to TRBJ2-5; tentative D call: TRBD2 (6 bases). Trimming cost V 7 bases and J 4 bases, with 13 bases left between them. From germline, CDR1 is ENHRY and CDR2 SYGVKD. This CDR3 region has 13 residues. Here the CDR3 reads CAINSGGGETQYF. The CDR3 bases are TGTGCCATCAATAGTGGGGGAGGAGAGACCCAGTACTTC.

CDR3: CSARLWDRDTGELFF. DNA for the CDR3: TGCAGTGCTAGACTCTGGGACAGGGACACCGGGGAGCTGTTTTTT. This chain uses TRBV20-1 with TRBJ2-2; 9 positions match TRBD1. The V segment lost 2 bases and the J segment 3 bases; nucleotides outside the gene matches: 4. This CDR3 has 15 amino acids. Germline CDR1 reads DFQATT; CDR2 reads SNEGSKA (reference sequence).

This clonotype has only a few counts. V is TRBV7-2 and J is TRBJ2-2; TRBD2 matches at 11 bases. The junction had 8 bases not matched to a gene; V was cut back by 3 bases and J by 8 bases. CDR1 is SGHTA, CDR2 FQGNSA, per germline. CDR3 length equals 16 residues. This CDR3 is CASSFSGGAPEGELFF. CDR3 DNA sequence: TGTGCCAGCAGCTTTAGCGGGGGGGCCCCGGAGGGGGAGCTGTTTTTT.

This clonotype was seen more than once but under ten times. CDR3: CASSLIFWTSGEETQYF. The CDR3 DNA reads TGTGCCAGCAGCTTAATCTTCTGGACTAGCGGGGAAGAGACCCAGTACTTC. The chain is built from TRBV7-2 and TRBJ2-5; 12 bases line up with TRBD2. The CDR3 is 17 amino acids. V shed 2 bases and J 3 bases; nucleotides not matched to a gene: 7. The germline V gene has CDR1 SGHTA and CDR2 FQGNSA.

This clonotype appeared a few times. The chain has TRBV7-2 and TRBJ2-1; TRBD2 matches 8 bases. With 5 bases clipped from V and 12 bases from J, the junction kept 12 bases outside the gene matches. CDR3 length: 14 residues. In germline, CDR1 is SGHTA, CDR2 FQGNSA. CDR3 in amino acids: CASSPRGGRPAQFF. The CDR3 DNA follows: TGTGCCAGCAGCCCCCGTGGCGGGAGGCCCGCGCAGTTCTTC. The variable domain in full, with the rest retrieved from reference TRBV7-2 and TRBJ2-1, is GAGVSQSPSNKVTEKGKDVELRCDPISGHTALYWYRQSLGQGLEFLIYFQGNSAPDKSGLPSDRFSAERTGGSVSTLTIQRTQQEDSAVYLCASSPRGGRPAQFFGPGTRLTVL.

This clonotype is a singleton in its sample. The J gene is TRBJ1-1, the V gene TRBV27; D gene uncertain. The CDR3 runs to 16 residues. Germline CDR1 is MNHEY and CDR2 is SMNVEV (reference sequence). Deletions cut 1 base from V and 0 bases from J, with 12 bases between. CDR3 region: CASSLLPILLNTEAFF. For the CDR3, the DNA is TGTGCCAGCAGTTTATTGCCGATCCTTTTGAACACTGAAGCTTTCTTT.

This rearrangement joins TRBV6-2 or TRBV6-3 to TRBJ2-5; D perhaps matches TRBD2 (5 bases). Germline loops: CDR1 MNHEY, CDR2 SVGEGT. The CDR3 has 16 residues. V was cut by 8 bases and J by 5 bases, with 24 bases left in between. CDR3 DNA: TGTGCCAGCTCACCAGGCGCTAGCCGCCTCGGCGAGACCCAGTACTTC. Translating it yields CASSPGASRLGETQYF.

The chain has TRBV19 and TRBJ2-1, with unresolved D. CDR1 and CDR2 from the germline V gene are LNHDA and SQIVND (reference sequence). V was clipped by 5 bases and J by 7 bases, with 12 bases between them. CDR3 length equals 13 residues. CDR3 bases: TGTGCCAGTAGTGTCCGCGCCCTGAATGAGCAGTTCTTC. It is translated as CASSVRALNEQFF.

The chain recombines TRBV7-3 with TRBJ1-1; the match to TRBD1 covers 7 bases. Trimming removed 5 bases from V and 4 bases from J; junction bases left unmatched: 7. The CDR3 is 14 amino acids. Per germline, CDR1 SGHTA and CDR2 FQGTGA. CDR3 protein: CASSPRQGLTEAFF. DNA for the CDR3: TGTGCCAGCAGCCCCCGACAGGGACTCACTGAAGCTTTCTTT.

This clonotype was found a few times. The chain carries TRBV7-2 and TRBJ2-1; D gene uncertain. V was cut by 5 bases and J by 7 bases, with 9 bases left in between. The germline CDR1 and CDR2 sequences are SGHTA and FQGNSA. The CDR3 runs to 12 residues. CDR3 amino acids: CASSPQRNEQFF. CDR3 in DNA: TGTGCCAGCAGCCCACAGAGGAATGAGCAGTTCTTC.

The J gene is TRBJ1-1, the V gene TRBV18, with D possibly being TRBD1 (5 bases). The CDR3 covers 15 residues. V was shortened by 0 bases and J by 5 bases, with 13 bases between the two germline ends. CDR1 is KGHSH, CDR2 LQKENI, per germline. Here the CDR3 DNA reads TGTGCCAGCTCACCACCGGAAGGGGCAGGTACTGAAGCTTTCTTT. Encoded protein: CASSPPEGAGTEAFF.

This clonotype was observed at least ten times. The V gene is TRBV6-5, the J gene TRBJ2-5; 9 bases are shared with TRBD2. The V and J ends lost 6 bases and 5 bases, in that order; junction bases with no gene match: 7. From germline, CDR1 is MNHEY and CDR2 SVGAGI. This CDR3 has 14 residues. The CDR3 DNA is TGTGCCAGCAGCCCGGGACTAGCTGTCGAGACCCAGTACTTC. This translates into CASSPGLAVETQYF.

The genes are TRBV5-6 and TRBJ2-3, with D unclear. Trimming took off 3 bases at V and 7 bases at J, with 18 bases between the two ends. The CDR3 extends over 15 amino acids. Looked up from germline, CDR1 is SGHDT and CDR2 is YYEEEE. CDR3 residues: CASSYPQQRLNTQYF. CDR3 nucleotide sequence: TGTGCCAGCAGCTATCCGCAGCAAAGGTTGAATACGCAGTATTTT.

The chain recombines TRBV21-1 with TRBJ1-1. TRBV21-1 is a pseudogene. The CDR3 extends over 14 amino acids. The CDR3 reads CASSKLVGVTEAFF. The CDR3 nucleotides read TGTGCCAGCAGCAAATTGGTCGGGGTCACTGAAGCTTTCTTT.

This clonotype was counted ten times or more. This chain connects TRBV20-1 to TRBJ1-4; TRBD1 might be the D (6 bases). V was trimmed by 4 bases and J by 0 bases, leaving 6 bases between them. The CDR3 spans 13 residues. The germline gives CDR1 DFQATT, CDR2 SNEGSKA (reference sequence). CDR3 nucleotides: TGCAGTGCTACAGGGGCAACTAATGAAAAACTGTTTTTT. It is translated as CSATGATNEKLFF.

This clonotype was counted a few times. The V gene is TRBV20-1, the J gene TRBJ2-7, with a possible D match to TRBD1 (5 bases). This CDR3 region has 12 residues. Germline-derived CDR1 and CDR2 are DFQATT and SNEGSKA (reference sequence). V was cut by 7 bases and J by 4 bases, with 14 bases left in between. The CDR3 loop reads CSVTDTGYEQYF. The CDR3 DNA reads TGCAGTGTCACGGACACGGGTTACGAGCAGTACTTC.

A single count supports this clonotype. The rearrangement uses TRBV4-3 and TRBJ2-1; D is perhaps TRBD1 or TRBD2 (5 bases each). With 4 bases removed from V and 4 bases from J, the gap between germline ends came to 14 bases. Germline loops: CDR1 LGHNA, CDR2 YSLEER. The CDR3 has 15 residues. CDR3 region: CASSPLGVGYNEQFF. DNA of the CDR3: TGCGCCAGCAGCCCGTTGGGGGTGGGATACAATGAGCAGTTCTTC.

This clonotype was detected only a few times. The rearrangement joins TRBV5-6 to TRBJ2-3, with D perhaps matching TRBD1 (5 bases). CDR1 is SGHDT, CDR2 YYEEEE, per germline. This CDR3 region has 14 residues. With 7 bases removed from V and 0 bases from J, the gap between germline ends came to 12 bases. The CDR3 sequence: CASGQGTSTDTQYF. The DNA for the CDR3 is TGTGCCAGCGGGCAGGGAACAAGCACAGATACGCAGTATTTT.

This chain links TRBV18 with TRBJ2-7; D possibly corresponds to TRBD2 (6 bases). V lost 6 bases and J lost 5, with 14 bases in between. There are 13 residues in the CDR3. Germline V gene data show CDR1 as KGHSH and CDR2 as LQKENI. The CDR3 DNA is TGTGCCAGCTCGGCTGCGGGGACCCACGAGCAGTACTTC. This sequence encodes CASSAAGTHEQYF.

V and J are TRBV6-5 and TRBJ1-2; D is perhaps TRBD1 (5 bases). V shed 5 bases and J shed 4 bases, with 14 bases lying between them. Per germline, CDR1 MNHEY and CDR2 SVGAGI. The CDR3 runs to 14 residues. CDR3 coding DNA: TGTGCCAGCAGTCAAACTCAGGGAAGCTATGGCTACACCTTC. Its translation: CASSQTQGSYGYTF.

This clonotype was seen at least ten times. The chain links TRBV7-9 to TRBJ1-5, with D possibly matching TRBD1 (5 bases). The germline gives CDR1 SEHNR, CDR2 FQNEAQ (reference sequence). The germline V and J ends were trimmed by 1 base and 0 bases, with 7 bases remaining between them. This CDR3 contains 15 residues. The CDR3 region is CASSLGGYSNQPQHF. DNA for the CDR3: TGTGCCAGCAGCTTAGGGGGGTATAGCAATCAGCCCCAGCATTTT. Filled out from reference TRBV7-9 and TRBJ1-5, the complete variable domain reads DTGVSQNPRHKITKRGQNVTFRCDPISEHNRLYWYRQTLGQGPEFLTYFQNEAQLEKSRLLSDRFSAERPKGSFSTLEIQRTEQGDSAMYLCASSLGGYSNQPQHFGDGTRLSIL.

V is TRBV4-3 and J is TRBJ2-3, with 7 positions matching TRBD2. In germline, CDR1 is LGHNA, CDR2 YSLEER. V was pared by 0 bases and J by 5 bases, with 2 bases of the junction left unmatched. The CDR3 sequence is 14 residues long. The CDR3, as DNA: TGCGCCAGCAGCCAAGATGGGAGGGAAGATACGCAGTATTTT. It translates to CASSQDGREDTQYF.

This clonotype was counted only a few times. The J gene is TRBJ2-3, the V gene TRBV7-6; D is perhaps TRBD2 (6 bases). CDR1 is SGHVS and CDR2 is FNYEAQ in the germline V gene. This CDR3 is 14 amino acids long. Trimming removed 5 bases at V and 6 bases at J, with 15 bases between. The CDR3 here is CASSQRAAVDTQYF. CDR3 DNA sequence: TGTGCCAGCAGCCAGCGGGCCGCCGTGGATACGCAGTATTTT.

This clonotype was seen more than once but under ten times. The chain employs TRBV9 and TRBJ1-2, with D possibly TRBD1 on 6 matching bases. Trimming left V 3 bases short and J 7 bases short, with 10 bases between. CDR1 is SGDLS, CDR2 YYNGEE, per germline. CDR3 length: 12 residues. CDR3 in DNA: TGTGCCAGCAGCGCCAGGGGAAGTGGCTACACCTTC. Protein sequence: CASSARGSGYTF.

The chain combines TRBV11-2 with TRBJ2-4; 12 positions agree with TRBD2. V shed 2 bases and J 4 bases; nucleotides not matched to a gene: 0. The CDR3 spans 15 residues. Germline CDR1 is SGHAT and CDR2 is FQNNGV. CDR3: CASSLLAGGKNIQYF. CDR3 bases: TGTGCCAGCAGCTTACTAGCGGGGGGGAAAAACATTCAGTACTTC.

In this sample, this clonotype turned up a few times. This chain joins TRBV7-2 and TRBJ1-5; 7 bases are a match to TRBD1. J gave up 4 bases and V 5 bases, and 8 bases lay outside the gene matches. The CDR3 has 15 residues. In germline, CDR1 is SGHTA, CDR2 FQGNSA. This CDR3 reads CASSPLPGQNQPQHF. Written as DNA, the CDR3 is TGTGCCAGCAGCCCGTTGCCGGGACAGAATCAGCCCCAGCATTTT. Supplemented by reference TRBV7-2 and TRBJ1-5, the full variable domain reads GAGVSQSPSNKVTEKGKDVELRCDPISGHTALYWYRQSLGQGLEFLIYFQGNSAPDKSGLPSDRFSAERTGGSVSTLTIQRTQQEDSAVYLCASSPLPGQNQPQHFGDGTRLSIL.

The chain has TRBV6-4 and TRBJ2-1; D not resolved. The CDR3 spans 16 residues. Germline CDR1 reads MRHNA; CDR2 reads SNTAGT. The V end lost 2 bases, the J end lost 3 bases, and 14 bases lay between the germline ends. Here the CDR3 DNA reads TGTGCCAGCAGTGACGAGCAGGAGCTGGGCTACAATGAGCAGTTCTTC. It translates to CASSDEQELGYNEQFF.

There are a few counts of this clonotype. J is TRBJ2-4 and V is TRBV7-2; D is uncertain. The length of the CDR3 is 14 residues. The germline V gene has CDR1 SGHTA and CDR2 FQGNSA. Trimming shortened V by 1 base and J by 11 bases, and 15 bases separated the two germline ends. In nucleotides, the CDR3 is TGTGCCAGCAGCTTAGTTACTGGTCTCAGGTTTCAGTACTTC. It is translated as CASSLVTGLRFQYF.

J is TRBJ1-2 and V is TRBV12-3 or TRBV12-4, with a possible D match to TRBD1 (5 bases). The CDR3 loop spans 14 amino acids. The V and J ends lost 6 bases and 3 bases respectively, with 14 bases between them. CDR3 bases: TGTGCCAGCAGCTCCCTTCCCAGGGACTATGGCTACACCTTC. It translates to CASSSLPRDYGYTF.

This clonotype was seen more than once but under ten times. This rearrangement joins TRBV20-1 to TRBJ2-1; unclear D gene. The V and J ends lost 2 bases and 1 base respectively, with 18 bases between them. The CDR3 is 17 amino acids. CDR1 DFQATT and CDR2 SNEGSKA come from the germline V gene (reference sequence). The CDR3: CSARPGLPLGSYNEQFF. Here the CDR3 DNA reads TGCAGTGCTAGACCGGGTCTCCCCCTGGGTTCCTACAATGAGCAGTTCTTC.